This TCR beta chain stems from a study of low-dose radiotherapy and immunotherapy resistance in tumors. Study overall: The study gave Cohort 2 1 Gy per fraction every two weeks, totaling 13 Gy over 26 weeks.

Trimming removed 3 bases from V and 5 bases from J; junction bases left unmatched: 10. The germline V gene encodes CDR1 MGHDK and CDR2 SYGVNS. The CDR3 has 17 residues. Time point of the sample: after trial treatment. Treatment meaning: LDRT plus nivolumab, ipilimumab, low-dose cyclophosphamide and aspirin (RACIN trial). Donors were administered nivolumab, ipilimumab, aspirin and low-dose cyclophosphamide, together with low-dose radiotherapy. Primers targeting TRAV and TRBV primed first-strand cDNA, covering alpha and beta chains. TCR amplification ran 15 to 25 PCR cycles using constant-region and V-primer adapter primers. TCRdb redid the calling of the reads with MiXCR, one entry per CDR3 protein. This sample has 45,000 or so distinct CDR3 sequences; 25% to 30% occur once, and the top ten carry 10%. In its sample, this clonotype was seen many times.

The chain links TRBV25-1 to TRBJ2-1; 10 nucleotides match TRBD2. The TCR was taken from a male donor with prostate cancer. Sequencing used PBMCs, obtained after low-dose radiotherapy plus immunotherapy. The CDR3 is CASSDTSGILTNNEQFF. DNA for the CDR3: TGTGCCAGCAGTGACACTAGCGGGATTTTGACGAACAATGAGCAGTTCTTC.